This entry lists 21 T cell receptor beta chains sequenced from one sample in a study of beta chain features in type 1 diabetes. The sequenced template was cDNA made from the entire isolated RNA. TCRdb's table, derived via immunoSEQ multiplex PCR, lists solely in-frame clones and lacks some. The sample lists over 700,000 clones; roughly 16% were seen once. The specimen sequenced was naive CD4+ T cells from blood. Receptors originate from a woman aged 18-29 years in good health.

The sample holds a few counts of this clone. The CDR3 DNA reads as TGTGCCAGCAGTCCGCGACAGGGCTTTGAAAAACTGTTTTTT. This encodes CASSPRQGFEKLFF. V gene TRBV27 combines with J gene TRBJ1-4, with 7 nucleotides matching TRBD1. This CDR3 region has 14 residues. CDR1 is MNHEY, CDR2 SMNVEV, per germline (reference sequence). The junction had 7 bases not matched to a gene; V was cut back by 5 bases and J by 7 bases.

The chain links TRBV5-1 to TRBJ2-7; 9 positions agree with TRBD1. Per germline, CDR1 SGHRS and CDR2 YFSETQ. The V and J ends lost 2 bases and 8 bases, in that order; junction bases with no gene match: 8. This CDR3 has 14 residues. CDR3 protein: CASSFGTGTTKQYF. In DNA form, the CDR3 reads TGCGCCAGCAGCTTCGGGACAGGGACTACGAAGCAGTACTTC.

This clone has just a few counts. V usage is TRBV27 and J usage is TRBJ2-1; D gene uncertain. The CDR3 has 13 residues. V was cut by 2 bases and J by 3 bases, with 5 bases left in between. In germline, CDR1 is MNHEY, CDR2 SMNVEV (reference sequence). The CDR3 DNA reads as TGTGCCAGCAGTTTAAGATTCTACAATGAGCAGTTCTTC. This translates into CASSLRFYNEQFF.

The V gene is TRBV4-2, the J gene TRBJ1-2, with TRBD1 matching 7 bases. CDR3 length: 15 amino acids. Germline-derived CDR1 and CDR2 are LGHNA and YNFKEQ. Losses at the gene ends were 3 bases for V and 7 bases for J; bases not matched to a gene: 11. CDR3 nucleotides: TGTGCCAGCAGCCAGTCCGACAGGGCTGGGGGTGGCTACACCTTC. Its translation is CASSQSDRAGGGYTF.

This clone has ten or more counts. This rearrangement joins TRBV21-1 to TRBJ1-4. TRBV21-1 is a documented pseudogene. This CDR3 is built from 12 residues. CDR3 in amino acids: CARGGRNEKLFF. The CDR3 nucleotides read TGTGCCCGCGGGGGTCGGAATGAAAAACTGTTTTTT.

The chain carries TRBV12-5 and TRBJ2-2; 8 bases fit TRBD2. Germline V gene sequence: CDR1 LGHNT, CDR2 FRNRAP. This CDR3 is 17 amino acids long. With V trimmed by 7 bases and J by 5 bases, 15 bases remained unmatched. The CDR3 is CASALRGGIGGTGELFF. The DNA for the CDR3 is TGTGCTAGTGCCCTACGGGGGGGAATAGGTGGTACCGGGGAGCTGTTTTTT.

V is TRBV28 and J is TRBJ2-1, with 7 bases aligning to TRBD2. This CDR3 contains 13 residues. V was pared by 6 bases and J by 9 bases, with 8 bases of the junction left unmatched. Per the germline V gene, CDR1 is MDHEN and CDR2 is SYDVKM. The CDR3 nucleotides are TGTGCCAGCAGCCCGGGGGGACCCGGTGAGCAGTTCTTC. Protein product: CASSPGGPGEQFF.

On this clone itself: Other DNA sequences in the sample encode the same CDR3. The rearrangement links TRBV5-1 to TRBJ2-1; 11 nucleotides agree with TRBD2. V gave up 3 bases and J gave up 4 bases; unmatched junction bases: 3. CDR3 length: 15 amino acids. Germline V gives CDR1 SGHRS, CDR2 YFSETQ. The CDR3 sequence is CASSSGTSGYNEQFF. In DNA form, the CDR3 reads TGCGCCAGCAGCTCCGGGACTAGCGGATACAATGAGCAGTTCTTC. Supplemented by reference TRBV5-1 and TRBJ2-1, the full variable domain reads KAGVTQTPRYLIKTRGQQVTLSCSPISGHRSVSWYQQTPGQGLQFLFEYFSETQRNKGNFPGRFSGRQFSNSRSEMNVSTLELGDSALYLCASSSGTSGYNEQFFGPGTRLTVL.

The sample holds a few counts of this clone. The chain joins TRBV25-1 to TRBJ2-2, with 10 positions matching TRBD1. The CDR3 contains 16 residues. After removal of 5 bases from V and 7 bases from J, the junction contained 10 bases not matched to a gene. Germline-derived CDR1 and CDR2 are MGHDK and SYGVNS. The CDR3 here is CASSNRDRGSIGELFF. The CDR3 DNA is TGTGCCAGCAGTAACCGGGACAGGGGATCGATCGGGGAGCTGTTTTTT.

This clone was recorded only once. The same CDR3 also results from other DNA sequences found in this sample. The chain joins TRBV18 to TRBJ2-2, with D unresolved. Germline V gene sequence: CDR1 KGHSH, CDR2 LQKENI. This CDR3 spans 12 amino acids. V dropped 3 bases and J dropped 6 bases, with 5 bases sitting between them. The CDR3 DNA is TGTGCCAGCTCACCTGTCCCCGGGGAGCTGTTTTTT. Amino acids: CASSPVPGELFF.

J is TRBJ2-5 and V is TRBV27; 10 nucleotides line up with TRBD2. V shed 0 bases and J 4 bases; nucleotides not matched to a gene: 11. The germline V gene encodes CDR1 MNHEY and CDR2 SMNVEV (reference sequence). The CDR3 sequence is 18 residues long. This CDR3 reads CASSLSGGLAAKRETQYF. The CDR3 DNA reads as TGTGCCAGCAGTTTATCGGGAGGACTAGCGGCTAAGCGAGAGACCCAGTACTTC.

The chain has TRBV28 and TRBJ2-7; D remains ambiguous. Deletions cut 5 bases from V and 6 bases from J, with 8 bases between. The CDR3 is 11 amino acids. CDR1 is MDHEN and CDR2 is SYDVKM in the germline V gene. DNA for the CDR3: TGTGCCAGCAGTACCTATAGCGAGCAGTACTTC. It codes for CASSTYSEQYF.

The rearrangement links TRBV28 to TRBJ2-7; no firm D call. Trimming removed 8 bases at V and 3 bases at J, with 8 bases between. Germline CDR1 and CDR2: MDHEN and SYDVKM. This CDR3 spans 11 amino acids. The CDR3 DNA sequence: TGTGCCAGCGCAACGTACTACGAGCAGTACTTC. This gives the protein CASATYYEQYF.

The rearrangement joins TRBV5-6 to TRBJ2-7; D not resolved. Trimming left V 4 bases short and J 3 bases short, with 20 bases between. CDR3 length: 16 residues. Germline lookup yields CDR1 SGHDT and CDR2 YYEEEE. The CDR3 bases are TGTGCCAGCAGCCGACCTCGTGGCGCCAAGGGCTACGAGCAGTACTTC. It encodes CASSRPRGAKGYEQYF.

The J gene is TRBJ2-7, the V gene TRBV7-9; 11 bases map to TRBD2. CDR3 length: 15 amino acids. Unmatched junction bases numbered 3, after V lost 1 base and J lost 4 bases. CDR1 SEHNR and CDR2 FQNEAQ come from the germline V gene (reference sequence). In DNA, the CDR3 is TGTGCCAGCAGCTTAGTTGCTAGCGGGAGGTACGAGCAGTACTTC. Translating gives CASSLVASGRYEQYF.

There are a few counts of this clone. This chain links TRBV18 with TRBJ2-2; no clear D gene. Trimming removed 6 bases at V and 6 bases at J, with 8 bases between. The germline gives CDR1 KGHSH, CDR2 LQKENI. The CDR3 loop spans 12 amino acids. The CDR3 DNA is TGTGCCAGCTCGCCCCGGTCCGGGGAGCTGTTTTTT. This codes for CASSPRSGELFF.

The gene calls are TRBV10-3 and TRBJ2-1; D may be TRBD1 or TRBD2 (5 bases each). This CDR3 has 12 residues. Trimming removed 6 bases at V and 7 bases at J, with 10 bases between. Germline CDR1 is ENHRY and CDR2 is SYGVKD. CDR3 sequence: CAISFRENEQFF. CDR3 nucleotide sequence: TGTGCCATCAGCTTCAGGGAGAATGAGCAGTTCTTC.

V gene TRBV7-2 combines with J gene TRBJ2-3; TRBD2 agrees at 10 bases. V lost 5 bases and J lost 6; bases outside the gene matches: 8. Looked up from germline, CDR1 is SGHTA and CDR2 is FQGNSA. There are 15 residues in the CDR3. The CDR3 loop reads CASSGMLAGEDTQYF. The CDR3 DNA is TGTGCCAGCAGCGGCATGCTAGCGGGAGAGGATACGCAGTATTTT.

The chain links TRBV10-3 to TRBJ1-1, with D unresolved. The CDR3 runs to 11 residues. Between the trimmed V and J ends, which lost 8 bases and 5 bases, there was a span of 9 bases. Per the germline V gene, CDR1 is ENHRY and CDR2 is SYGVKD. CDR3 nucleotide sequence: TGTGCCATCGTTTCGGGGACTGAAGCTTTCTTT. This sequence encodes CAIVSGTEAFF.

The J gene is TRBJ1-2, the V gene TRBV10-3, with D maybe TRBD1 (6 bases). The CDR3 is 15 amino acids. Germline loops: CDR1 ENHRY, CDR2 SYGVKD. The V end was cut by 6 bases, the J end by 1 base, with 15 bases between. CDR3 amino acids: CAIRTGVGNNYGYTF. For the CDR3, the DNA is TGTGCCATCAGGACAGGTGTCGGGAATAACTATGGCTACACCTTC.

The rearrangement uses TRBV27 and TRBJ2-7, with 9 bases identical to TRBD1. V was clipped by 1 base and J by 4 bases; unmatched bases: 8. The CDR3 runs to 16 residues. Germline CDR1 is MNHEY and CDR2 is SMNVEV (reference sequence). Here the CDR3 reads CASSLLGTGSFYEQYF. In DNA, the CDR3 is TGTGCCAGCAGTTTATTGGGGACAGGGTCGTTTTACGAGCAGTACTTC.